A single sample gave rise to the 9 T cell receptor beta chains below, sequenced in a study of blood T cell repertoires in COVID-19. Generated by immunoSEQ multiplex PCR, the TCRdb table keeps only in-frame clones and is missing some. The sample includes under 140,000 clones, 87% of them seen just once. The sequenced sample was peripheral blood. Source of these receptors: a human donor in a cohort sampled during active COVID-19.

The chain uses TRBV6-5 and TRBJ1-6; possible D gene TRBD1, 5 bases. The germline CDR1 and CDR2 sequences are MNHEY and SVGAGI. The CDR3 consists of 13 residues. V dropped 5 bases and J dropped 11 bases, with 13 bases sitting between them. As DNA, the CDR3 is TGTGCCAGCAGTCGACAGCCGATGGCACCCCTCCACTTT. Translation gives CASSRQPMAPLHF.

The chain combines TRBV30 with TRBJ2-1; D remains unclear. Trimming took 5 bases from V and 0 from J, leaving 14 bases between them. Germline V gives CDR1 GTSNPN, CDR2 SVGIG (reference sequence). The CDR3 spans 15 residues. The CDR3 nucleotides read TGTGCCTGGCAAAACCTAGTAGCCTCCTACAATGAGCAGTTCTTC. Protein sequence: CAWQNLVASYNEQFF. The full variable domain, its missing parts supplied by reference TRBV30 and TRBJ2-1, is SQTIHQWPATLVQPVGSPLSLECTVEGTSNPNLYWYRQAAGRGLQLLFYSVGIGQISSEVPQNLSASRPQDRQFILSSKKLLLSDSGFYLCAWQNLVASYNEQFFGPGTRLTVL.

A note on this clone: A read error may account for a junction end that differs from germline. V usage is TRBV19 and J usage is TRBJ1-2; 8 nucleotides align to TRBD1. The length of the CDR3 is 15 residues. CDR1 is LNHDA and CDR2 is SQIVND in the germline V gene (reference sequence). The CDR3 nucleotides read TGTGCCAGTAGTCTAGAAGGGACAGGCAACTATGGCTACACCTTC. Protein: CASSLEGTGNYGYTF.

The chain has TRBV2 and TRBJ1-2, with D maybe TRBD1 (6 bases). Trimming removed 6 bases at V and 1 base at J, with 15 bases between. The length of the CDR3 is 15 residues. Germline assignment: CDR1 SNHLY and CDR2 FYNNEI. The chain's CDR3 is CASSRGPGDNYGYTF. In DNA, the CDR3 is TGTGCCAGCAGCAGGGGACCTGGGGATAACTATGGCTACACCTTC.

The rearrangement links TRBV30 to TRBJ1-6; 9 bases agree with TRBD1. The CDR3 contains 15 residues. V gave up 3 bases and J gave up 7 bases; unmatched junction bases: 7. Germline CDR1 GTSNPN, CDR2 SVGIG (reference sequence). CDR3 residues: CAWRSSGTGNSPLHF. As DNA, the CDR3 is TGTGCCTGGAGGTCGTCCGGGACAGGGAATTCACCCCTCCACTTT. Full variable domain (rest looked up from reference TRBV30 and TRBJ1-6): SQTIHQWPATLVQPVGSPLSLECTVEGTSNPNLYWYRQAAGRGLQLLFYSVGIGQISSEVPQNLSASRPQDRQFILSSKKLLLSDSGFYLCAWRSSGTGNSPLHFGNGTRLTVT.

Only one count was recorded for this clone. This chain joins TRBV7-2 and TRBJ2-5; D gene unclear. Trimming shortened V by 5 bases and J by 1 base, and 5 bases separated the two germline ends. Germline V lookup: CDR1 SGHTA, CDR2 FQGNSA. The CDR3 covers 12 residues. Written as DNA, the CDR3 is TGTGCCAGCAGCATACTCCAAGAGACCCAGTACTTC. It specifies CASSILQETQYF.

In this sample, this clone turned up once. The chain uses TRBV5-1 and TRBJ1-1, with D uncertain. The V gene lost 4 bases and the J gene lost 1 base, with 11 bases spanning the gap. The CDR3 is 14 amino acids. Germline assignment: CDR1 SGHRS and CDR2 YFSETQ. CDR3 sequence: CASSPGERNTEAFF. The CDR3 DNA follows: TGCGCCAGCAGCCCGGGAGAGAGGAACACTGAAGCTTTCTTT. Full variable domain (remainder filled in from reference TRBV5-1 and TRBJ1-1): KAGVTQTPRYLIKTRGQQVTLSCSPISGHRSVSWYQQTPGQGLQFLFEYFSETQRNKGNFPGRFSGRQFSNSRSEMNVSTLELGDSALYLCASSPGERNTEAFFGQGTRLTVV.

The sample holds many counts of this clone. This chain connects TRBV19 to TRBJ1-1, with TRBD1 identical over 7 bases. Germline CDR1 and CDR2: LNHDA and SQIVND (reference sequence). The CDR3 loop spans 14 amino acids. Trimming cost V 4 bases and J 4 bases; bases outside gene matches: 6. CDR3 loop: CASSSRDSGTEAFF. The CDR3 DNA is TGTGCCAGTAGTAGCCGGGACAGTGGCACTGAAGCTTTCTTT. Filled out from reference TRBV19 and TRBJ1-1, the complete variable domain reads DGGITQSPKYLFRKEGQNVTLSCEQNLNHDAMYWYRQDPGQGLRLIYYSQIVNDFQKGDIAEGYSVSREKKESFPLTVTSAQKNPTAFYLCASSSRDSGTEAFFGQGTRLTVV.

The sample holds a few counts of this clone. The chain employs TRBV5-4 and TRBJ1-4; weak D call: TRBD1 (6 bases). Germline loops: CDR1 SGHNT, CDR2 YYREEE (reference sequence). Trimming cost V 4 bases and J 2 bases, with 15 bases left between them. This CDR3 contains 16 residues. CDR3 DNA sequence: TGTGCCAGCAGCCGAGGGGGGGGATTGACTAATGAAAAACTGTTTTTT. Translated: CASSRGGGLTNEKLFF. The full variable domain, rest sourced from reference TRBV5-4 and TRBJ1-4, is ETGVTQSPTHLIKTRGQQVTLRCSSQSGHNTVSWYQQALGQGPQFIFQYYREEENGRGNFPPRFSGLQFPNYSSELNVNALELDDSALYLCASSRGGGLTNEKLFFGSGTQLSVL.